Listed below are T cell receptor beta chains from one sample, sequenced in a study of blood T cell repertoires in COVID-19. Measured with immunoSEQ multiplex PCR; TCRdb has only the in-frame clones, and not every one. The sample consists of just over 300,000 clones, more than 75% of them appearing once. Sequencing used PBMCs or T cells enriched from blood (not recorded which). The receptors here all came from a man aged 25 to 40 who had recovered from COVID-19. Each CDR3 is given with its conserved first and last residue. D genes are given only for firm matches. Some rows have no size entry. The others give once, few or many, or a class for an expanded clone.

NA NA TRBJ1-1 TRBV29-1 CSVVSPRTNTEAFF TGCAGCGTTGTGTCGCCGAGGACTAACACTGAAGCTTTCTTT
TRBD1 NA TRBJ1-5 TRBV7-9 CASSLDGQGNQPQHF TGTGCCAGCAGCTTAGATGGACAGGGCAATCAGCCCCAGCATTTT
NA NA TRBJ1-2 TRBV7-2 CASSPGTLNYGYTF TGTGCCAGCAGCCCCGGGACACTTAACTATGGCTACACCTTC
NA NA TRBJ1-5 TRBV6-5 CASSYDGGSNQPQHF TGTGCCAGCAGTTACGACGGGGGAAGCAATCAGCCCCAGCATTTT
NA NA TRBJ1-1 TRBV5-8 CASRYSMNTEAFF TGTGCCAGCAGGTACAGTATGAACACTGAAGCTTTCTTT
TRBD1 NA TRBJ1-2 TRBV28 CASSLLGTGGYGYTF TGTGCCAGCAGTTTACTCGGGACAGGGGGCTATGGCTACACCTTC
NA NA TRBJ1-1 TRBV12-3/TRBV12-4 CASSPQGSTEAFF TGTGCCAGCAGTCCACAGGGCAGCACTGAAGCTTTCTTT
NA NA TRBJ2-1 TRBV27 CASSTSSYNEQFF TGTGCCAGCAGTACATCCTCCTACAATGAGCAGTTCTTC
NA NA TRBJ1-1 TRBV19 CASSIEIWQGAFF TGTGCCAGTAGTATAGAGATTTGGCAGGGAGCTTTCTTT
TRBD2 few TRBJ2-7 TRBV6-6 CASSPNSGGTTYEQYF TGTGCCAGCAGTCCTAATAGCGGGGGGACAACCTACGAGCAGTACTTC
NA NA TRBJ2-1 TRBV14 CASSPDWQSVQFF TGTGCCAGCAGCCCCGATTGGCAATCCGTTCAGTTCTTC
TRBD1 NA TRBJ1-3 TRBV18 CASSPSTGPGNTIYF TGTGCCAGCTCACCTTCGACAGGGCCCGGAAACACCATATATTTT
TRBD1 NA TRBJ2-5 TRBV11-1 CASSFRGRGSQETQYF TGTGCCAGCAGCTTCAGGGGGCGTGGGTCCCAAGAGACCCAGTACTTC
NA NA TRBJ2-1 TRBV11-3 CASSLDFRERNEQFF TGTGCCAGCAGCTTAGATTTCCGGGAAAGGAATGAGCAGTTCTTC
NA few TRBJ2-1 TRBV20-1 CSASLYNEQFF TGCAGTGCTAGTCTATACAATGAGCAGTTCTTC
TRBD1 NA TRBJ2-7 TRBV24-1 CATSDSGTGISYEQYF TGTGCCACCAGTGATTCCGGGACAGGGATCTCCTACGAGCAGTACTTC
NA NA TRBJ2-1 TRBV9 CASSPRTGDNYNEQFF TGTGCCAGCAGCCCGAGGACGGGGGATAACTACAATGAGCAGTTCTTC
TRBD2 NA TRBJ2-1 TRBV27 CASGIGTSGANEQFF TGTGCCAGCGGGATCGGGACTAGCGGGGCAAATGAGCAGTTCTTC
NA once TRBJ1-2 TRBV11-2 CASSSPPQGVYGYTF TGTGCCAGCAGCTCCCCCCCCCAGGGCGTCTATGGCTACACCTTC
NA NA TRBJ1-2 TRBV7-8 CASSPGGVTGYTF TGTGCCAGCAGCCCTGGGGGGGTGACTGGCTACACCTTC